This T cell receptor beta chain was documented in a study of T cell responses to AZD1222 COVID-19 vaccine. This CDR3 is 15 amino acids long. Germline trimming cut 1 base from V and 8 bases from J; bases unmatched to any gene: 8. Germline V gives CDR1 SGHTA, CDR2 FQGTGA. TCRdb's table, derived via immunoSEQ multiplex PCR, lists solely in-frame clones and lacks some. Of under 150,000 clones in the sample, 80% to 90% were seen once. This TCR was recovered from an adult in good health. This chain links TRBV7-3 with TRBJ2-1, with 7 bases lining up with TRBD1. The input for sequencing was peripheral blood, taken on day 0 of AZD1222 vaccination. The CDR3 reads CASSLNPTGRHEQFF. The CDR3 DNA is TGTGCCAGCAGCTTAAACCCGACAGGGCGTCATGAGCAGTTCTTC. The full variable domain, completed using reference TRBV7-3 and TRBJ2-1, is GAGVSQTPSNKVTEKGKYVELRCDPISGHTALYWYRQSLGQGPEFLIYFQGTGAADDSGLPNDRFFAVRPEGSVSTLKIQRTERGDSAVYLCASSLNPTGRHEQFFGPGTRLTVL.